This entry lists 8 T cell receptor beta chains sequenced from one sample in a study of Graves' ophthalmopathy and Graves' hyperthyroidism. CDR3 regions of TCR beta were amplified from RNA transcripts. RT-PCR was first run with HTBI primers, then multiplex PCR in a second round. MiXCR, run by TCRdb on the multiplex PCR reads, gives a single entry per CDR3 protein. The sample includes 600,000 to 950,000 distinct CDR3 sequences, around 40% of them seen just once. Sequencing was done on a sample of peripheral blood. These receptors came from an adult man with Graves' ophthalmopathy.

The V call is TRBV20-1, the J call TRBJ1-3; 8 positions match TRBD1. Germline V lookup: CDR1 DFQATT, CDR2 SNEGSKA (reference sequence). CDR3 size: 14 residues. V lost 5 bases and J lost 4; bases outside the gene matches: 7. The CDR3 spells CSAVQGALGNTIYF. The DNA of the CDR3 is TGCAGTGCTGTGCAGGGGGCATTAGGAAACACCATATATTTT.

This clonotype was seen more than once but under ten times. A read error may produce the germline difference seen at one junction end. This chain connects TRBV12-3 or TRBV12-4 to TRBJ1-3, with 7 bases fitting TRBD1. This CDR3 is built from 17 residues. CDR3 DNA sequence: TGTGCCAGCAGCTTAGGGGGACAGCCCAGCTCTGGAAACACCATATATTTT. As protein: CASSLGGQPSSGNTIYF.

Remarks on this clonotype: A much bigger clone sits one base away, suggesting this may be a read error. The rearrangement joins TRBV7-3 to TRBJ1-6; 8 positions agree with TRBD1. Losses at the gene ends were 5 bases for V and 8 bases for J; bases not matched to a gene: 8. Germline V CDR1 and CDR2: SGHTA, FQGTGA. The CDR3 length is 15 residues. CDR3 protein: CASSKRQGRDSPLHF. DNA for the CDR3: TGTGCCAGCAGCAAGAGACAGGGGAGGGATTCACCCCTCCACTTT.

In this sample, this clonotype turned up once. A much larger clonotype is one base distant, so this may be a read error. The chain combines TRBV7-9 with TRBJ1-2; D remains ambiguous. CDR1 is SEHNR and CDR2 is FQNEAQ in the germline V gene (reference sequence). The CDR3 extends over 15 amino acids. Here the CDR3 reads CASSLALGTNYGHTF. The CDR3 nucleotides are TGTGCCAGCAGCTTAGCGCTGGGAACTAACTATGGCCACACCTTC.

This clonotype showed up just a few times. The chain uses TRBV19 and TRBJ1-2; 9 bases align to TRBD1. The ends lost 7 bases at V and 5 bases at J; junction bases unmatched: 14. The V gene's germline CDR1 is LNHDA and CDR2 SQIVND (reference sequence). The CDR3 spans 16 residues. In DNA form, the CDR3 reads TGTGCCAGTACACCGAGGGGACAGGGCCAAATTTATGGCTACACCTTC. Residues: CASTPRGQGQIYGYTF.

Comments on this clonotype: It may be a read error: a sequence one base away is much more abundant. Because it lacks the conserved phenylalanine or tryptophan at the end, this CDR3 is likely a read error. The rearrangement uses TRBV5-6 and TRBJ2-5; D gene ambiguous. CDR3 length equals 13 residues. The germline gives CDR1 SGHDT, CDR2 YYEEEE. The V gene lost 4 bases and the J gene lost 5 bases, with 12 bases spanning the gap. This CDR3 reads CASSRVRHETQYC. The CDR3 DNA follows: TGTGCCAGCAGCCGGGTTAGACATGAGACCCAGTACTGC.

The chain uses TRBV7-9 and TRBJ1-1; TRBD1 might be the D (5 bases). Trimming cost V 5 bases and J 5 bases, with 9 bases left between them. This CDR3 is built from 12 residues. Germline V gives CDR1 SEHNR, CDR2 FQNEAQ (reference sequence). CDR3 bases: TGTGCCAGCAGCCGACAGCAAACTGAAGCTTTCTTT. Its translation: CASSRQQTEAFF.

In its sample, this clonotype was seen many times. The rearrangement uses TRBV7-2 and TRBJ1-1, with D possibly being TRBD1 (5 bases). Germline values: CDR1 SGHTA, CDR2 FQGNSA. Deletions cut 6 bases from V and 4 bases from J, with 15 bases between. The CDR3 spans 14 residues. CDR3 nucleotides: TGTGCCAGCAGAGCAGGGTTAAGGGGCACTGAAGCTTTCTTT. Its translation is CASRAGLRGTEAFF.